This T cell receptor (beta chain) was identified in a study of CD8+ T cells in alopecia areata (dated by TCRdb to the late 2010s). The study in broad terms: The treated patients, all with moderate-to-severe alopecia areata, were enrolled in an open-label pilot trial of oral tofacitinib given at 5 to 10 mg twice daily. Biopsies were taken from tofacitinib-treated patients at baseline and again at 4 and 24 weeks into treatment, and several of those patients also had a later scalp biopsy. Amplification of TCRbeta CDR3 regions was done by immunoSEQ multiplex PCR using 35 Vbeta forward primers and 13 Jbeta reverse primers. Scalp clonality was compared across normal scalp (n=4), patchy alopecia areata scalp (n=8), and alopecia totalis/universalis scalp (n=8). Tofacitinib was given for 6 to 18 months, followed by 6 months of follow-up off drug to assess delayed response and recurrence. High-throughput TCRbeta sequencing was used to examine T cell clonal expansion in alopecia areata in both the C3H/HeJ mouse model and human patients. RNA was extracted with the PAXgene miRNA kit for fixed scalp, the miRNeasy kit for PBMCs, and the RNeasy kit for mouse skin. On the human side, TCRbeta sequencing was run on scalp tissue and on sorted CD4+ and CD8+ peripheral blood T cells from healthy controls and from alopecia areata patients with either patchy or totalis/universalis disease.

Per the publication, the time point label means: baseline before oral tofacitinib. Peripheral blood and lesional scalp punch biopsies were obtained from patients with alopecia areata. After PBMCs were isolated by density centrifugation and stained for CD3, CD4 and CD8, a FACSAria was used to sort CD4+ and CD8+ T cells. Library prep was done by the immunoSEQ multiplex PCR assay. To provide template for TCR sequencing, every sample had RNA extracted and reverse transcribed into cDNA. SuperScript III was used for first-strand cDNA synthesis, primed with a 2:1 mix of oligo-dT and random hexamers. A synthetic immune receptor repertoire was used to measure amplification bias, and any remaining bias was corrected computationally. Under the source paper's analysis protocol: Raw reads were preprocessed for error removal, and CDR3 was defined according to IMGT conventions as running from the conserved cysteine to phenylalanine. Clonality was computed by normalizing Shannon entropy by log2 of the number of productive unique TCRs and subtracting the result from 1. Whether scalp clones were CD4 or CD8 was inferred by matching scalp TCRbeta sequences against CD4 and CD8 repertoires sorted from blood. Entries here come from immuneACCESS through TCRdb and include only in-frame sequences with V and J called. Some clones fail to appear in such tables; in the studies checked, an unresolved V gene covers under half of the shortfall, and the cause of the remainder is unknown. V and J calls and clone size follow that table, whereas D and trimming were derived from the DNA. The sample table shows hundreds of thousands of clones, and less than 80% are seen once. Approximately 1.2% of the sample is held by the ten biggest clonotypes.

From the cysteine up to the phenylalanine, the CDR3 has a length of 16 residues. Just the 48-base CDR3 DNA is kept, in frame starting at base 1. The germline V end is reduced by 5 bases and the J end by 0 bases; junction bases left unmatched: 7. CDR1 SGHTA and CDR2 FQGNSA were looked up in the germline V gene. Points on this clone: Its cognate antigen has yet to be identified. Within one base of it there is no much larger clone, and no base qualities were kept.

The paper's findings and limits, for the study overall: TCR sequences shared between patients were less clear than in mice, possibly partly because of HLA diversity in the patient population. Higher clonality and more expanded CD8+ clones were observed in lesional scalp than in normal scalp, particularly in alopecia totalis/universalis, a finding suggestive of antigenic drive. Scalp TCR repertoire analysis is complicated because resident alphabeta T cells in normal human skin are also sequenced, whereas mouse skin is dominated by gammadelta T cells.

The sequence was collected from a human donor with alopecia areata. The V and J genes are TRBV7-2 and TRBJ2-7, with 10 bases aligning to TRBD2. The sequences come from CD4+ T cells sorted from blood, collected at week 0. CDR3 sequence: CASSASLAGASYEQYF. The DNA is TGTGCCAGCAGCGCCTCCCTAGCGGGGGCCTCCTACGAGCAGTACTTC.